This entry describes one T cell receptor beta chain. Germline CDR1 and CDR2: SGHVS and FQNEAQ. There are 18 residues in the CDR3. V lost 3 bases, J lost 2 bases, and 11 bases stayed unmatched. These data come from a study of identical twins. TCRdb reanalysed the 5' RACE reads using MiXCR and keeps one entry per CDR3 protein. Of some 1,700,000 distinct CDR3 sequences in the sample, less than 35% are singletons; the top ten hold approximately 0.29%. This TCR was sampled from a newborn girl in good health. Source material: cord blood. The chain has TRBV7-8 and TRBJ2-4, with 9 bases aligning to TRBD1. In DNA, the CDR3 is TGTGCCAGCAGCTTTCTGGCCACAGGGGGCGCGACCAAAAACATTCAGTACTTC. It encodes CASSFLATGGATKNIQYF.